Listed below are T cell receptor beta chains from one sample, sequenced in a study of sequential checkpoint blockade in melanoma. Sequencing was performed with immunoSEQ multiplex PCR; in TCRdb, only in-frame clones are kept and a portion is missing. The profile shows thousands of clones, about 23% of them singletons. The sequencing used tumor tissue (inferred from file names), collected from a patient given nivolumab and ipilimumab in sequence. These receptors all come from a human donor with melanoma. Each CDR3 is given with its conserved first and last residue. Expanded clones are given a class, and other clones once, few, many or no size at all.

CDR3: CASSPRGLAGESTGELFF
length: 18
V: TRBV7-6
J: TRBJ2-2
size: many

CDR3: CASSYSGLQHEQFF
length: 14
V: TRBV6-8
J: TRBJ2-1
size: NA

CDR3: CAWTNTYEQYF
length: 11
V: TRBV30
J: TRBJ2-7
size: few

CDR3: CAWSPDNLNEKLFF
length: 14
V: TRBV30
J: TRBJ1-4
size: few

CDR3: CASSPTTASSYEQYF
length: 15
V: TRBV28
J: TRBJ2-7
size: few

CDR3: CASSLDLGARLNGYTF
length: 16
V: TRBV5-1
J: TRBJ1-2
size: few

CDR3: CASNTLAVLDYGYTF
length: 15
V: TRBV6-8
J: TRBJ1-2
size: NA

CDR3: CASRVLSGERSPLHF
length: 15
V: TRBV2
J: TRBJ1-6
size: many

CDR3: CASRKGLAGGSGYADTQYF
length: 19
V: TRBV5-1
J: TRBJ2-3
size: NA

CDR3: CASSPTTGRENTQYF
length: 15
V: TRBV5-1
J: TRBJ2-3
size: few

CDR3: CASSFRQGAIGGTEAFF
length: 17
V: TRBV11-3
J: TRBJ1-1
size: medium-sized

CDR3: CASSLAGQGATEAFF
length: 15
V: TRBV11-3
J: TRBJ1-1
size: medium-sized

CDR3: CASAMYGEDRWDTQYF
length: 16
V: TRBV9
J: TRBJ2-3
size: NA

CDR3: CASIRAGNEKLFF
length: 13
V: TRBV28
J: TRBJ1-4
size: NA

CDR3: CASRGRNSPLHF
length: 12
V: TRBV6-8
J: TRBJ1-6
size: NA

CDR3: CASSLSGALQETQYF
length: 15
V: TRBV11-3
J: TRBJ2-5
size: many

CDR3: CASSRTGTSSYNEQFF
length: 16
V: TRBV5-1
J: TRBJ2-1
size: NA

CDR3: CASSSLAGPYNEQFF
length: 15
V: TRBV18
J: TRBJ2-1
size: few

CDR3: CASSLSAGDRYEQYF
length: 15
V: TRBV11-3
J: TRBJ2-7
size: NA

CDR3: CASTRSGSHNEQFF
length: 14
V: TRBV28
J: TRBJ2-1
size: NA

CDR3: CASRTGTGVNEQFF
length: 14
V: TRBV19
J: TRBJ2-1
size: few

CDR3: CASSSDRGFYEQYF
length: 14
V: TRBV5-1
J: TRBJ2-7
size: NA

CDR3: CASRVTSGADTQYF
length: 14
V: TRBV10-2
J: TRBJ2-3
size: NA

CDR3: CASSTPMDYGYTF
length: 13
V: TRBV19
J: TRBJ1-2
size: NA

CDR3: CASSPPQGQGEQYF
length: 14
V: TRBV28
J: TRBJ2-7
size: medium-sized

CDR3: CASSLTGESYNEQFF
length: 15
V: TRBV11-3
J: TRBJ2-1
size: many